The present T cell receptor beta chain was sequenced within a study of T cells in Graves' hyperthyroidism and ophthalmopathy. This clonotype was recorded at least ten times. What it binds is not known. Whole-study results and caveats: Before onset, by a median of 6.5 months, the model predicted ophthalmopathy. Researchers report that a 13 V-J model separated ophthalmopathy from stable hyperthyroidism.

The CDR3 spans 13 residues. CDR1 is KGHDR and CDR2 is SFDVKD in the germline V gene. Trimming removed 7 bases from V and 0 bases from J, with 5 bases in between. If no ophthalmopathy progression occurred within 18 months, Graves' hyperthyroidism was stable. Authors of the study amplified TCR beta CDR3 regions from RNA transcripts. Researchers ran a first-round RT-PCR on the TCR CDR3 using the HTBI primer set. TCRdb passed the multiplex PCR reads through MiXCR, listing each CDR3 protein once. The repertoire holds some 600,000 distinct CDR3 sequences, around 42% seen once, with roughly 8.2% in the top ten.

This TCR was recovered from a woman between 18 and 30 years old with Graves' hyperthyroidism. V and J are TRBV24-1 and TRBJ2-2; D is uncertain. Sequenced sample: peripheral blood or thyroid tissue (not recorded which). The CDR3: CATSATNTGELFF. CDR3 DNA sequence: TGTGCCACCAGCGCCACGAACACCGGGGAGCTGTTTTTT.